These 12 T cell receptor beta chains were sequenced from one sample in a study of regulatory and conventional T cells in RAG deficiency. The assay was immunoSEQ multiplex PCR, and TCRdb's table has in-frame clones only and misses some. This sample yields 45,000 or so clones, of which about nine tenths are seen a single time; 0.5% to 0.55% belongs to the top ten. Blood CD4+ CD25-low CD127-high conventional T cells supplied the genomic DNA template. In addition, the sample was reused for a study of regulatory T cells. This second report adds: Amplification used 52 TRBV primers and 13 TRBJ primers.

Sequenced sample: CD4+ effector T cells sorted from blood. Receptor source: a human donor in good health.

The chain couples TRBV7-9 to TRBJ2-7, with D perhaps TRBD2 (5 bases). The CDR3 totals 11 residues. Trimming cost V 3 bases and J 6 bases, with 6 bases left between them. Per the germline V gene, CDR1 is SEHNR and CDR2 is FQNEAQ (reference sequence). The CDR3 region is CASSFEGEQYF. DNA of the CDR3: TGTGCCAGCAGCTTCGAGGGCGAGCAGTACTTC.

This clone was observed once. This chain joins TRBV7-2 and TRBJ2-3; D could derive from TRBD1 or TRBD2 (6 bases each). V was clipped by 2 bases and J by 2 bases, with 14 bases between them. The germline V gene has CDR1 SGHTA and CDR2 FQGNSA. CDR3 length: 16 residues. CDR3 sequence (DNA): TGTGCCAGCAGCTTAATAGGAGGGGGAATCACAGATACGCAGTATTTT. Its protein is CASSLIGGGITDTQYF.

CDR3: CASSPEWPRVGEQYF. CDR3 nucleotide sequence: TGTGCCAGCAGCCCGGAATGGCCCCGCGTGGGCGAGCAGTACTTC. This chain joins TRBV11-1 and TRBJ2-7, with D hard to call. The CDR3 has 15 amino acids. The V end was cut by 5 bases, the J end by 6 bases, with 20 bases between. In germline, CDR1 is SGHAT, CDR2 FQDESV (reference sequence).

This chain connects TRBV7-9 to TRBJ2-2; D is ambiguous. V lost 5 bases and J lost 8, with 9 bases in between. The CDR3 length is 12 residues. From germline, CDR1 is SEHNR and CDR2 FQNEAQ (reference sequence). For the CDR3, the DNA is TGTGCCAGCAGCCAAACCCGGGGGGAGCTGTTTTTT. This translates into CASSQTRGELFF. Together with reference TRBV7-9 and TRBJ2-2, the CDR3 gives the full variable domain: DTGVSQNPRHKITKRGQNVTFRCDPISEHNRLYWYRQTLGQGPEFLTYFQNEAQLEKSRLLSDRFSAERPKGSFSTLEIQRTEQGDSAMYLCASSQTRGELFFGEGSRLTVL.

This chain uses TRBV10-1 with TRBJ2-5; 9 bases map to TRBD1. Losses at the gene ends were 2 bases for V and 4 bases for J; bases not matched to a gene: 5. Germline-derived CDR1 and CDR2 are WNHNN and SYGVQD (reference sequence). This CDR3 is built from 15 residues. Here the CDR3 reads CASSENRGRRETQYF. DNA for the CDR3: TGCGCCAGCAGTGAGAACAGGGGGCGCCGAGAGACCCAGTACTTC.

The chain has TRBV4-1 and TRBJ1-3, with D perhaps matching TRBD1 (5 bases). V gave up 1 base and J gave up 0 bases, with 10 bases separating them. The length of the CDR3 is 16 residues. Germline assignment: CDR1 MGHRA and CDR2 YSYEKL. CDR3 coding DNA: TGCGCCAGCAGCCAAGGGGGCAAGACCTCTGGAAACACCATATATTTT. Protein: CASSQGGKTSGNTIYF.

This chain uses TRBV11-3 with TRBJ2-1, with 10 bases identical to TRBD1. CDR1 is SGHNT, CDR2 YENEEA, per germline. The CDR3 length is 15 residues. V dropped 3 bases and J dropped 8; count of bases not matched to a gene: 7. The CDR3 spells CASSFWDRGGDEQFF. The CDR3 DNA is TGTGCCAGCAGCTTTTGGGACAGGGGTGGCGATGAGCAGTTCTTC.

The chain combines TRBV27 with TRBJ1-3; no firm D call. The CDR3 length is 16 residues. Trimming cost V 1 base and J 2 bases, with 12 bases left between them. Per germline, CDR1 MNHEY and CDR2 SMNVEV (reference sequence). CDR3 sequence (DNA): TGTGCCAGCAGTTTATATCCTCCCAAGGCTGGAAACACCATATATTTT. As protein: CASSLYPPKAGNTIYF.

This chain connects TRBV2 to TRBJ2-1; D may be TRBD2 (7 bases). The germline V gene has CDR1 SNHLY and CDR2 FYNNEI. V was shortened by 6 bases and J by 6 bases, with 15 bases between the two germline ends. The CDR3 length is 14 residues. In nucleotides, the CDR3 is TGTGCCAGCAGCGGACTTAGGGGGGGCAATGAGCAGTTCTTC. Amino acids: CASSGLRGGNEQFF.

This chain links TRBV6-1 with TRBJ2-1; 7 bases are a match to TRBD2. CDR1 is MNHNS, CDR2 SASEGT, per germline. V dropped 8 bases and J dropped 10; count of bases not matched to a gene: 14. The CDR3 covers 14 residues. The CDR3 coding sequence is TGTGCCAGCTCTTCGGGCACTAGCGCCTTAGAGCAGTTCTTC. Protein: CASSSGTSALEQFF.

The gene calls are TRBV6-1 and TRBJ2-7, with a possible D match to TRBD2 (6 bases). Germline CDR1 is MNHNS and CDR2 is SASEGT. Trimming pared 5 bases from V and 2 bases from J, leaving 10 bases between. This CDR3 has 13 amino acids. This CDR3 is CASSSTSTYEQYF. The CDR3 region has the DNA TGTGCCAGCAGTAGCACTAGCACCTACGAGCAGTACTTC.

The CDR3 DNA sequence: TGTGCCAGCAACCCGGGACAGGATCGCTGGTACACCTTC. Translating it yields CASNPGQDRWYTF. This rearrangement joins TRBV6-1 to TRBJ1-2; 8 bases agree with TRBD1. Trimming at V came to 7 bases and at J to 11 bases, leaving 12 bases not matched to a gene. Germline V gene lookup returns CDR1 MNHNS and CDR2 SASEGT. CDR3 length: 13 amino acids.